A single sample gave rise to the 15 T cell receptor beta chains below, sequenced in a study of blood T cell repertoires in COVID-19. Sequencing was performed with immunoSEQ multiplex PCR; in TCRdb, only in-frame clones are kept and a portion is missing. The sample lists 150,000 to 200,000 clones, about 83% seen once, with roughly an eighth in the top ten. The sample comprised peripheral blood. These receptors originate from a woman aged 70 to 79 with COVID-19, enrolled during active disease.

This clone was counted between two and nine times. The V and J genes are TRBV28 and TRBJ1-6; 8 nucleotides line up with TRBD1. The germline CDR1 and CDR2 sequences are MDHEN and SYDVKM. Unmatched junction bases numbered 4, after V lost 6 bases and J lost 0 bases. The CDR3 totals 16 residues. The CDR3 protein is CASSATGGSYNSPLHF. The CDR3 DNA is TGTGCCAGCAGCGCTACAGGGGGCTCCTATAATTCACCCCTCCACTTT.

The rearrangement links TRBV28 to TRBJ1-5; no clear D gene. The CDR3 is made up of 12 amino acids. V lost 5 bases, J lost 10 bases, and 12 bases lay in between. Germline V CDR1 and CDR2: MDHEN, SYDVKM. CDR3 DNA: TGTGCCAGCAGTACCCCGGTACCCCCCCAGCATTTT. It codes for CASSTPVPPQHF.

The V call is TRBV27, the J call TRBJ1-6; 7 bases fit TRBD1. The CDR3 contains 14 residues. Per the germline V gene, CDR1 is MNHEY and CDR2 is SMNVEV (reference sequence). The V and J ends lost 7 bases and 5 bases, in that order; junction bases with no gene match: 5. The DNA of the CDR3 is TGTGCCAGCACTCGGACAGGCGATAATTCACCCCTCCACTTT. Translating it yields CASTRTGDNSPLHF.

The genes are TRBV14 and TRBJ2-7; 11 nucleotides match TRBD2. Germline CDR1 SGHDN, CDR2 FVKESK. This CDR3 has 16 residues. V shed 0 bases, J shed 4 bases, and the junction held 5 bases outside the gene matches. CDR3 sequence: CASSQDRLAGNYEQYF. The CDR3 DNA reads TGTGCCAGCAGCCAAGATCGACTAGCGGGGAATTACGAGCAGTACTTC.

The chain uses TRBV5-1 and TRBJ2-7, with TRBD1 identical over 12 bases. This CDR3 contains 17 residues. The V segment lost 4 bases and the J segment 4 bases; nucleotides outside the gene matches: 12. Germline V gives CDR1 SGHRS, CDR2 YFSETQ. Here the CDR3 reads CASSQVPGQGAPYEQYF. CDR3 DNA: TGCGCCAGCAGCCAAGTTCCGGGACAGGGGGCGCCTTACGAGCAGTACTTC.

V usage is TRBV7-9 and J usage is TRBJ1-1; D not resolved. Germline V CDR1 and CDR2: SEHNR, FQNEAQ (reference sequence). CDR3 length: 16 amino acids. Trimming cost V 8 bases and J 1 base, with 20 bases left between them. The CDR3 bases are TGTGCCAGCGCTTCCCCCTATATGGACTCGAACACTGAAGCTTTCTTT. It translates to CASASPYMDSNTEAFF.

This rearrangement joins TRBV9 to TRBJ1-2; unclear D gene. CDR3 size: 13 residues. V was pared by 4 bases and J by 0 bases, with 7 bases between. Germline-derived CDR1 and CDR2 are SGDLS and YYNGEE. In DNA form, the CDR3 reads TGTGCCAGCAGCCCTTCAGCTAACTATGGCTACACCTTC. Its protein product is CASSPSANYGYTF.

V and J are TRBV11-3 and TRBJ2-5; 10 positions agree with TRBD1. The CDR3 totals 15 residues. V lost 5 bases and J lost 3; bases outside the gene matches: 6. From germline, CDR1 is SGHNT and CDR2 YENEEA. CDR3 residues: CASSAGTGEEETQYF. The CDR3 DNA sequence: TGTGCCAGCAGCGCCGGGACAGGGGAAGAAGAGACCCAGTACTTC.

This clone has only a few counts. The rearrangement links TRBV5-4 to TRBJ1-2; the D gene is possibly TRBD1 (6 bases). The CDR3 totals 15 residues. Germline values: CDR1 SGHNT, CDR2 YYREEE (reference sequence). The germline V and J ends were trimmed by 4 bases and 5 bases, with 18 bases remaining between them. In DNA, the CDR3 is TGTGCCAGCAGCGTTGACCGCAGGGGCAAATATGGCTACACCTTC. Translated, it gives CASSVDRRGKYGYTF.

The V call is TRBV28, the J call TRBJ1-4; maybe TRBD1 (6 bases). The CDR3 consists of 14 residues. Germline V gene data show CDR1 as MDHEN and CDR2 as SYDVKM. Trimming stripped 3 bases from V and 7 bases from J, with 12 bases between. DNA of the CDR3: TGTGCCAGCAGTTTGCAGGGGAAGGGTGAAAAACTGTTTTTT. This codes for CASSLQGKGEKLFF.

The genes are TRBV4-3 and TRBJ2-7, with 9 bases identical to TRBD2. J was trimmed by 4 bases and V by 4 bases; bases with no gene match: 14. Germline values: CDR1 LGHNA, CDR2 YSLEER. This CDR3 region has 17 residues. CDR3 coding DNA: TGCGCCAGCAGCCCCGTGGGGGCGGGAGGGCCCCGGTACGAGCAGTACTTC. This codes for CASSPVGAGGPRYEQYF.

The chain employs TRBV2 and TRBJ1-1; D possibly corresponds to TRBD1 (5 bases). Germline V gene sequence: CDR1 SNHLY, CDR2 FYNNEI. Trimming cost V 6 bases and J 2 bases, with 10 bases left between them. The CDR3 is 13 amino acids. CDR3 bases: TGTGCCAGCAGAAGGGACTACAACACTGAAGCTTTCTTT. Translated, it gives CASRRDYNTEAFF.

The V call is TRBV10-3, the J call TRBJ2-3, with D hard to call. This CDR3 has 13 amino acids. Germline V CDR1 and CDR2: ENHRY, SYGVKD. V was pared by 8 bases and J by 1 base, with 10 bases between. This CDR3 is CAIAGSGTDTQYF. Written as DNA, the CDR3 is TGTGCCATCGCAGGATCGGGCACAGATACGCAGTATTTT.

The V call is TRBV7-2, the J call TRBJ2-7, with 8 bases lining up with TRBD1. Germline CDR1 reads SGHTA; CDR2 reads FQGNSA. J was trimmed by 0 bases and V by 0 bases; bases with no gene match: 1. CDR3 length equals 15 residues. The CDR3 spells CASSLATGASYEQYF. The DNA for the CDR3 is TGTGCCAGCAGCTTAGCGACAGGGGCCTCCTACGAGCAGTACTTC.

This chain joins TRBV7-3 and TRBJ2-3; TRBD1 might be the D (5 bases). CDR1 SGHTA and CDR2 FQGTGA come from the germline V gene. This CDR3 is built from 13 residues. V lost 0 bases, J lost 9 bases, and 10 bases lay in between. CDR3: CASSLTGARTQYF. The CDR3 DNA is TGTGCCAGCAGCTTAACAGGGGCGAGGACGCAGTATTTT. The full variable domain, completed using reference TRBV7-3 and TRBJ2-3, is GAGVSQTPSNKVTEKGKYVELRCDPISGHTALYWYRQSLGQGPEFLIYFQGTGAADDSGLPNDRFFAVRPEGSVSTLKIQRTERGDSAVYLCASSLTGARTQYFGPGTRLTVL.